These T cell receptor beta chains were read from a single sample in a study of neurological immune-mediated disorders. MiXCR was run by TCRdb on the 5' RACE reads, yielding one entry per CDR3 protein. The table has fewer than 40,000 distinct CDR3 sequences, 5.5% to 6% seen once. The specimen sequenced was CD4+ T cells from blood. These receptors all come from a woman in her forties or fifties in good health. The CDR3 runs from the conserved cysteine through the conserved F or W. A D gene is named only where the DNA matches it firmly. Clone size is given for some rows only: seen once, a few or many times, or a class if the clone is expanded.

abundance,d_gene,v_gene,j_gene,CDR3aa,CDR3nt
.,.,TRBV5-6,TRBJ1-1,CASSSLGGTFF,TGTGCCAGCAGCTCTCTAGGGGGAACTTTCTTT
many,TRBD2,TRBV11-1,TRBJ2-5,CASSSRIRLAEETQYF,TGTGCCAGCAGCTCGAGGATTAGACTAGCTGAAGAGACCCAGTACTTC
many,TRBD1,TRBV6-1,TRBJ2-5,CASRGQGATSGTQYF,TGTGCCAGCAGGGGACAGGGGGCGACTTCAGGGACCCAGTACTTC
many,.,TRBV5-6,TRBJ2-7,CASSLRTGRAYEQYF,TGTGCCAGCAGCTTGCGGACGGGGAGAGCCTACGAGCAGTACTTC
many,.,TRBV7-2,TRBJ1-1,CASRPIGAEAFF,TGTGCCAGCAGGCCGATCGGGGCTGAAGCTTTCTTT
many,.,TRBV29-1,TRBJ1-1,CSVSMGANTEAFF,TGCAGCGTTTCAATGGGCGCGAACACTGAAGCTTTCTTT
many,TRBD1,TRBV5-6,TRBJ1-4,CASSWDRDRGRGTNEKLFF,TGTGCCAGCAGCTGGGACCGGGACAGGGGGCGAGGAACTAATGAAAAACTGTTTTTT
many,.,TRBV28,TRBJ2-2,CASSSPGGDGSTGELFF,TGTGCCAGCAGTTCTCCGGGTGGAGACGGAAGCACCGGGGAGCTGTTTTTT
many,.,TRBV9,TRBJ1-2,CASSALTYGYTF,TGTGCCAGCAGCGCCCTAACCTATGGCTACACCTTC
medium-sized,TRBD1,TRBV24-1,TRBJ2-2,CATSRGQPNTGELFF,TGTGCCACCAGCCGGGGACAGCCAAACACCGGGGAGCTGTTTTTT
many,TRBD1,TRBV10-3,TRBJ2-7,CATNSRTGPLYEQYF,TGTGCCACTAATTCCCGGACAGGACCGCTCTACGAGCAGTACTTC
many,.,TRBV20-1,TRBJ2-1,CSARPLDPSNEQFF,TGCAGTGCTAGACCCCTCGACCCGTCGAATGAGCAGTTCTTC
few,.,TRBV30,TRBJ1-4,CAWTGNGEKLFF,TGTGCCTGGACGGGGAACGGTGAAAAACTGTTTTTT
many,.,TRBV5-1,TRBJ1-4,CASSPGRGNEKLFF,TGCGCCAGCAGCCCCGGAAGGGGTAATGAAAAACTGTTTTTT
many,.,TRBV24-1,TRBJ2-3,CATSDPSPGKTDTQYF,TGTGCCACCAGTGACCCCTCGCCAGGGAAGACAGATACGCAGTATTTT
many,.,TRBV24-1,TRBJ2-1,CATSVWDEQFF,TGTGCCACCAGTGTGTGGGATGAGCAGTTCTTC
many,TRBD2,TRBV5-6,TRBJ2-5,CASSSGTREETQYF,TGTGCCAGCAGTTCCGGGACTAGAGAAGAGACCCAGTACTTC
many,TRBD2,TRBV12-3/TRBV12-4,TRBJ2-7,CASSFVGSGTNYEQYF,TGTGCCAGCAGTTTTGTTGGTAGCGGGACAAACTACGAGCAGTACTTC
many,TRBD1,TRBV9,TRBJ2-6,CASSTRGGRAMGSGANVLTF,TGTGCCAGCAGCACCAGAGGGGGCAGGGCTATGGGCTCTGGGGCCAACGTCCTGACTTTC
many,.,TRBV6-1,TRBJ2-7,CASNLRDAYEQYF,TGTGCCAGCAATCTCCGGGACGCCTACGAGCAGTACTTC
many,TRBD2,TRBV5-1,TRBJ2-5,CASSSRPSGTETQYF,TGCGCCAGCAGCTCTCGCCCGAGCGGGACAGAGACCCAGTACTTC
many,TRBD2,TRBV7-2,TRBJ2-7,CASSFGGSHEQYF,TGTGCCAGCAGCTTTGGCGGGAGCCACGAGCAGTACTTC
many,.,TRBV7-3,TRBJ2-7,CASSLTASHAYEQYF,TGTGCCAGCAGCTTAACTGCCTCCCATGCCTACGAGCAGTACTTC
many,.,TRBV27,TRBJ1-4,CASNTGREVDREKLFF,TGTGCCAGCAATACAGGACGCGAAGTGGATCGTGAAAAACTGTTTTTT
many,TRBD2,TRBV5-5,TRBJ2-3,CASSETSGSFWGTQYF,TGTGCCAGCAGCGAGACTAGCGGGAGTTTTTGGGGTACGCAGTATTTT
many,.,TRBV20-1,TRBJ2-7,CSARAGTASYEQYF,TGCAGTGCTAGAGCCGGGACGGCCTCCTACGAGCAGTACTTC
many,.,TRBV6-6,TRBJ1-1,CASRGQRARDTEAFF,TGTGCCAGCAGAGGACAGAGGGCGCGGGACACTGAAGCTTTCTTT
.,TRBD2,TRBV2,TRBJ2-5,CASSVNSGRAETQYF,TGTGCCAGCAGTGTTAACAGCGGGAGGGCGGAGACCCAGTACTTC